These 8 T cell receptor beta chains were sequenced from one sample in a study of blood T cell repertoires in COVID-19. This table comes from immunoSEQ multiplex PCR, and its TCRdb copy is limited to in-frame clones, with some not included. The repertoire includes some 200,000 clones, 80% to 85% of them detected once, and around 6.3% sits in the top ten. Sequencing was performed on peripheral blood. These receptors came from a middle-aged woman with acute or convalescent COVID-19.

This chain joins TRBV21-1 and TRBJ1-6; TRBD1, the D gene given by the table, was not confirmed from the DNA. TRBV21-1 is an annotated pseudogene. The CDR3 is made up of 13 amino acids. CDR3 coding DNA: TGTGCCAGCAGCAAAGATTATCAGGAAAGCCTCCACTTT. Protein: CASSKDYQESLHF.

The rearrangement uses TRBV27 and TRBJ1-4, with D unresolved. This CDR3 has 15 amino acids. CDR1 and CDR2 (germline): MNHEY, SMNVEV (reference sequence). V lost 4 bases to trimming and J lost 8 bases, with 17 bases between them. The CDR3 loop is CASSSPRREGEKLFF. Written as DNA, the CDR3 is TGTGCCAGCAGTTCCCCGCGACGGGAAGGAGAAAAACTGTTTTTT.

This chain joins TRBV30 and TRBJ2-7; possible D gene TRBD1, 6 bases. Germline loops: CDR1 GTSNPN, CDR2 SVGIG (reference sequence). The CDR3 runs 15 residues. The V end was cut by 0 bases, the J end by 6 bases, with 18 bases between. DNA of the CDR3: TGTGCCTGGAGTGTAACAACAGGGAGCTGGGGCGAGCAGTACTTC. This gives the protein CAWSVTTGSWGEQYF. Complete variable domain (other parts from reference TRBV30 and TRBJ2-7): SQTIHQWPATLVQPVGSPLSLECTVEGTSNPNLYWYRQAAGRGLQLLFYSVGIGQISSEVPQNLSASRPQDRQFILSSKKLLLSDSGFYLCAWSVTTGSWGEQYFGPGTRLTVT.

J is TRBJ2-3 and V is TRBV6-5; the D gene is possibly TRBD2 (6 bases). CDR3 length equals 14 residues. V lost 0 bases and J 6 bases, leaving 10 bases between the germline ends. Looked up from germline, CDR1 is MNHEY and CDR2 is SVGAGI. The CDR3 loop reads CASSYSEGFDTQYF. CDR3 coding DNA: TGTGCCAGCAGTTACTCGGAGGGTTTCGATACGCAGTATTTT.

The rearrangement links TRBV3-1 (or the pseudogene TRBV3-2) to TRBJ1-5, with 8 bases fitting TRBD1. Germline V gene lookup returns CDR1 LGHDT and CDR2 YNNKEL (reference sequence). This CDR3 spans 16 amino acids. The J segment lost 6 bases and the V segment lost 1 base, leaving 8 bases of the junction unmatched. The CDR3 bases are TGTGCCAGCAGCCAAGCGGGTCAGGGGGCTACTCAGCCCCAGCATTTT. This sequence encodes CASSQAGQGATQPQHF.

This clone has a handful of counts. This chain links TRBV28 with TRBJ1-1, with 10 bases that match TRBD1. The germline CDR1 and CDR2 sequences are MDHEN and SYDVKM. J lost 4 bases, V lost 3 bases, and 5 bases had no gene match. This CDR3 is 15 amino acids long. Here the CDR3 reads CASSLLRDRGTEAFF. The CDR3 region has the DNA TGTGCCAGCAGTTTGCTCCGGGACAGGGGCACTGAAGCTTTCTTT.

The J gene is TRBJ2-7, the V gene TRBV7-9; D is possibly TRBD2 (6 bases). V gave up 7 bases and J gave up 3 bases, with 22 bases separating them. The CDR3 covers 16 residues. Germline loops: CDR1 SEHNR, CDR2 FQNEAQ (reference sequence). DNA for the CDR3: TGTGCCAGCACCGAAGGCGGTGGGGACTCCTACTACGAGCAGTACTTC. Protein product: CASTEGGGDSYYEQYF. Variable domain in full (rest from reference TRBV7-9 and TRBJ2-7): DTGVSQNPRHKITKRGQNVTFRCDPISEHNRLYWYRQTLGQGPEFLTYFQNEAQLEKSRLLSDRFSAERPKGSFSTLEIQRTEQGDSAMYLCASTEGGGDSYYEQYFGPGTRLTVT.

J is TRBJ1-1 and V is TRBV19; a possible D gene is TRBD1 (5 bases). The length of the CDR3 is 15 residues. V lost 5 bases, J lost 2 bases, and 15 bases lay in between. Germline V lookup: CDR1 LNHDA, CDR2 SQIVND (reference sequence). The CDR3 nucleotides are TGTGCCAGTAGTGCGGGCCTGGGGGGTAACACTGAAGCTTTCTTT. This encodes CASSAGLGGNTEAFF.